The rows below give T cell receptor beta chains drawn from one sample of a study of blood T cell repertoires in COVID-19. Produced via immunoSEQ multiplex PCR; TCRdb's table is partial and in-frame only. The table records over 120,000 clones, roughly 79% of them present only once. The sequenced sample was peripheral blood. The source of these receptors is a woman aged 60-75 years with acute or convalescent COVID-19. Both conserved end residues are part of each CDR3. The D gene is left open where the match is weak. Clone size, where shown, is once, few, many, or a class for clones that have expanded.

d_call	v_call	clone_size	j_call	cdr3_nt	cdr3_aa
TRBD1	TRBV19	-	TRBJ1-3	TGTGCCAGTAGTCCGACAGGGCTAGACGGAAACACCATATATTTT	CASSPTGLDGNTIYF
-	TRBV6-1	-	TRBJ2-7	TGTGCCAGCAGTGAGGCTAGCTCCTACGAGCAGTACTTC	CASSEASSYEQYF
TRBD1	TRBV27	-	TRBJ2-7	TGTGCCAGCAGCAGACAGGGGCTGGGGTCTTACGAGCAGTACTTC	CASSRQGLGSYEQYF
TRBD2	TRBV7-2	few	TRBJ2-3	TGTGCCAGCAGCTTCCTCGGAGCGGGAGTCGAAGATACGCAGTATTTT	CASSFLGAGVEDTQYF
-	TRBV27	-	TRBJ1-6	TGTGCCAGCAGTTTCGGCACAGGGCTTTATAATTCACCCCTCCACTTT	CASSFGTGLYNSPLHF
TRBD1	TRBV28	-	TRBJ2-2	TGTGCCAGCAGTTTTCTCACCGGGACAGGGGTAACCGGGGAGCTGTTTTTT	CASSFLTGTGVTGELFF
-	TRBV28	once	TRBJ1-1	TGTGCCAGCAGTTTGAGGGTTACTACAGCTTTCTTT	CASSLRVTTAFF
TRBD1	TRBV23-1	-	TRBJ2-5	TGCGCCAGCAGTCAAGTGACAGGGCATGGGGAGACCCAGTACTTC	CASSQVTGHGETQYF
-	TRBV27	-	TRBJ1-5	TGTGCCAGCAGCCAGACAGGTTACGGGCAGCCCCAGCATTTT	CASSQTGYGQPQHF
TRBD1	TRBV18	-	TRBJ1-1	TGTGCCAGCTCACCCCTCGGGACAGCCATGAACACTGAAGCTTTCTTT	CASSPLGTAMNTEAFF
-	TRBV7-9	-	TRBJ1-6	TGTGCCAGCAGTTTCGACAGAAGCTCCTATAATTCACCCCTCCACTTT	CASSFDRSSYNSPLHF
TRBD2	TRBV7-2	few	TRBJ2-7	TGTGCCAGCAGCTTCCCTATCTTTATGGCGGGAGGGGACGAGCAGTACTTC	CASSFPIFMAGGDEQYF
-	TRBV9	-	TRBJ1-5	TGTGCCAGCAGCGCGCAGGGATATAGCAATCAGCCCCAGCATTTT	CASSAQGYSNQPQHF
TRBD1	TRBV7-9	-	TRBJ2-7	TGTGCCAGCAGGTCCGGGACAGGGGTCTACGAGCAGTACTTC	CASRSGTGVYEQYF
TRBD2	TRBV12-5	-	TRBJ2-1	TGTGCTAGTGGCAGTGGACTAGCGGTTTACAATGAGCAGTTCTTC	CASGSGLAVYNEQFF
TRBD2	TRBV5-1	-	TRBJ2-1	TGCGCCAGCAGGAGTCTAGCGGGAGTTACTGGTTACGAGCAGTTCTTC	CASRSLAGVTGYEQFF
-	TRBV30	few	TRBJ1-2	TGTGCCCCACAGTCTCGCGGGGGGGGGTTGTGCAAAACTGGGATTAACTATGGCTACACCTTC	CAPQSRGGGLCKTGINYGYTF
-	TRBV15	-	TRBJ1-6	TGTGCCACCAGCAGAGATATACAGGGTGGCGGTTCACCCCTCCACTTT	CATSRDIQGGGSPLHF
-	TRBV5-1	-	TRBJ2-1	TGCGCCAGCAGCTCTCTTAGCCTCAGCTCCTACAATGAGCAGTTCTTC	CASSSLSLSSYNEQFF
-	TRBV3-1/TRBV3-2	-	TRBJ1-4	TGTGCCAGCAGCCATCCCAGGTCATTGACAACTAATGAAAAACTGTTTTTT	CASSHPRSLTTNEKLFF
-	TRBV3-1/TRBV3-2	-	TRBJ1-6	TGTGCCAGCAGCCAACTCGGTGGGAGGGGACGGGTTTCACCCCTCCACTTT	CASSQLGGRGRVSPLHF
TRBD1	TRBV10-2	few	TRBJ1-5	TGCGCCAGCAGTGTCTCCGGGACAGATAGCAATCAGCCCCAGCATTTT	CASSVSGTDSNQPQHF
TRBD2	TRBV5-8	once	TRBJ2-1	TGTGCCAGCAGCTTAACCTCGGGACTAGAATTTGAGCAGTTCTTC	CASSLTSGLEFEQFF
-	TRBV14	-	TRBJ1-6	TGTGCCAGCAGCCAAGATATGACGTCGACAGCCCTCCACTTT	CASSQDMTSTALHF
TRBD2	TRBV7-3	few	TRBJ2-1	TGTGCCAGCAGCTCAACGGGACTAGCGGGAGCGCGGGGTGAGCAGTTCTTC	CASSSTGLAGARGEQFF
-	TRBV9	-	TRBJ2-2	TGTGCCAGCAGCGTGGGCAGCCACACCGGGGAGCTGTTTTTT	CASSVGSHTGELFF
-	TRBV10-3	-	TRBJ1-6	TGTGCCATCAGTGAATCAGGGTCCCTCCACTTT	CAISESGSLHF
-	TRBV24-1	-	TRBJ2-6	TGTGCCACCAGTGACACAGGCTCTGGGGCCAACGTCCTGACTTTC	CATSDTGSGANVLTF
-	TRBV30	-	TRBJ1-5	TGTGCCTGGAGTGCCTCGACATACAATCAGCCCCAGCATTTT	CAWSASTYNQPQHF
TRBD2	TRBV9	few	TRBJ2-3	TGTGCCAGCAGCGGACTAGCGGGGACCTTCACAGATACGCAGTATTTT	CASSGLAGTFTDTQYF
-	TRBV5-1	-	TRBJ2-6	TGCGCCAGCAGCCTACCCTCAGGCTCTGGGGCCAACGTCCTGACTTTC	CASSLPSGSGANVLTF
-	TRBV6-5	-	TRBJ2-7	TGTGCCAGCAGTCCGGGACTTCTTTCCTCCGAGCAGTACTTC	CASSPGLLSSEQYF
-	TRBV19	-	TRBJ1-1	TGTGCCAGTAGTATCAGGTCGGAAGCTTTCTTT	CASSIRSEAFF
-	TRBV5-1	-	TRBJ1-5	TGCGCCAGCAGCTTGGGAGGTAGCAATCAGCCCCAGCATTTT	CASSLGGSNQPQHF
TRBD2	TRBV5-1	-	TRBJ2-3	TGCGCCAGCAGCTTGAGGACTAGCGGGAGTTTTGGCACAGATACGCAGTATTTT	CASSLRTSGSFGTDTQYF
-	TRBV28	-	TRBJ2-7	TGTGCCAGCAGCACGCCGGTTGAAACCCGAATAGCCTACGAGCAGTACTTC	CASSTPVETRIAYEQYF
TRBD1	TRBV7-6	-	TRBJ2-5	TGTGCCAGCAGCCTATCCGGGACAGACCAAGAGACCCAGTACTTC	CASSLSGTDQETQYF
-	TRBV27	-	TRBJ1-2	TGTGCCAGCAGGTCCCCCGGACAGTCCGAATATGGCTACACCTTC	CASRSPGQSEYGYTF
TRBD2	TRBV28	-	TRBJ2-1	TGTGCCAGCCTTGGGGCTAGCGGTTTTTACAATGAGCAGTTCTTC	CASLGASGFYNEQFF
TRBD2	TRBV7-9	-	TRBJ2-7	TGTGCCAGCAGCTTACCGCGAGACGGGACTAGCTCCTACGAGCAGTACTTC	CASSLPRDGTSSYEQYF
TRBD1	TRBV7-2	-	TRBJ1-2	TGTGCCAGCAGCATCGCCGGGACAGGGGCCGGCATTTTC	CASSIAGTGAGIF
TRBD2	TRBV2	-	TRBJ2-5	TGTGCCAGCAGTGTGCGGACTAGCGGGCCCCAAGAGACCCAGTACTTC	CASSVRTSGPQETQYF
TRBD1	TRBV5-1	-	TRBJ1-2	TGCGCCAGCAGCTCACGAAGGCCTGATAGACAGGGGAGTACCTACACCTTC	CASSSRRPDRQGSTYTF
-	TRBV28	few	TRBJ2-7	TGTGCCAGCAGTGCTGCTAGAAACCCCTCCTACGAGCAGTACTTC	CASSAARNPSYEQYF
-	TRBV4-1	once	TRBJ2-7	TGCGCCACCTCTCCCCGGGGAAGAGGATACGAGCAGTACTTC	CATSPRGRGYEQYF
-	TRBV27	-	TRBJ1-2	TGTGCCAGCAGTGGGTTGACAGGAGCTAACTATGGCTACACCTTC	CASSGLTGANYGYTF
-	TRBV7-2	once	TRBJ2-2	TGTGCCAGCAGCCCGGCGGGATTAGGGACCGGGGAGCTGTTTTTT	CASSPAGLGTGELFF
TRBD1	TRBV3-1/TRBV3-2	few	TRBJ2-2	TGTGCCAGCAGCCAAGATGCGGGACAGGGGATAAACACCGGGGAGCTGTTTTTT	CASSQDAGQGINTGELFF